One sample yielded the 7 T cell receptor beta chains listed below, sequenced in a study of cytomegalovirus exposure and HLA in healthy donors. Both 60 Vbeta primers and 13 Jbeta primers went into the PCR. Sequencing used immunoSEQ multiplex PCR; TCRdb keeps in-frame clones, though not all of them. The sample table includes more than 45,000 clones. The sequencing input was PBMCs. These receptors were collected from a male donor in good health and CMV-seronegative.

The chain is built from TRBV11-2 and TRBJ1-2; D is uncertain. With 4 bases removed from V and 3 bases from J, the gap between germline ends came to 12 bases. This CDR3 comprises 14 residues. Looked up from germline, CDR1 is SGHAT and CDR2 is FQNNGV. CDR3 bases: TGTGCCAGCAGCTCCATCAGAGCGGACTATGGCTACACCTTC. Its translation is CASSSIRADYGYTF.

The chain links TRBV11-1 to TRBJ2-1; 10 nucleotides agree with TRBD1. The CDR3 contains 17 residues. V lost 5 bases to trimming and J lost 6 bases; unmatched junction nucleotides: 13. CDR1 SGHAT and CDR2 FQDESV come from the germline V gene (reference sequence). The CDR3 here is CASSLSTGTGDGNEQFF. The CDR3 DNA follows: TGTGCCAGCAGCCTAAGTACCGGGACAGGGGATGGCAATGAGCAGTTCTTC.

By frequency, this clone is medium-sized (0.01 to 0.1%). The V gene is TRBV7-2, the J gene TRBJ1-3; TRBD1 aligns across 10 bases. Germline V gene data show CDR1 as SGHTA and CDR2 as FQGNSA. This CDR3 region has 18 residues. The J segment lost 4 bases and the V segment lost 4 bases, leaving 13 bases of the junction unmatched. The CDR3 spells CASSWEDRGSASGNTIYF. In nucleotides, the CDR3 is TGTGCCAGCAGCTGGGAGGACAGGGGGTCAGCCTCGGGAAACACCATATATTTT. The complete variable domain, with remaining parts taken from reference TRBV7-2 and TRBJ1-3, reads GAGVSQSPSNKVTEKGKDVELRCDPISGHTALYWYRQSLGQGLEFLIYFQGNSAPDKSGLPSDRFSAERTGGSVSTLTIQRTQQEDSAVYLCASSWEDRGSASGNTIYFGEGSWLTVV.

The chain links TRBV13 to TRBJ2-3, with 7 bases identical to TRBD2. The CDR3 is made up of 19 amino acids. Looked up from germline, CDR1 is PRHDT and CDR2 is FYEKMQ (reference sequence). V shed 5 bases, J shed 0 bases, and the junction held 17 bases outside the gene matches. In DNA form, the CDR3 reads TGTGCCAGCAGCCCCGGTGCGGGGGACGGAACCACTAGCACAGATACGCAGTATTTT. It translates to CASSPGAGDGTTSTDTQYF. Looking up the rest from reference TRBV13 and TRBJ2-3 gives the full variable domain: AAGVIQSPRHLIKEKRETATLKCYPIPRHDTVYWYQQGPGQDPQFLISFYEKMQSDKGSIPDRFSAQQFSDYHSELNMSSLELGDSALYFCASSPGAGDGTTSTDTQYFGPGTRLTVL.

The gene calls are TRBV7-8 and TRBJ1-1; D not resolved. Germline values: CDR1 SGHVS, CDR2 FQNEAQ. V was trimmed by 5 bases and J by 5 bases, leaving 15 bases between them. The CDR3 spans 14 residues. CDR3: CASSPTGGRTEAFF. The CDR3, as DNA: TGTGCCAGCAGCCCGACGGGTGGCCGAACTGAAGCTTTCTTT.

The chain carries TRBV4-1 and TRBJ1-1; 7 nucleotides match TRBD1. Trimming at V came to 3 bases and at J to 5 bases, leaving 6 bases not matched to a gene. The CDR3 runs to 14 residues. CDR1 is MGHRA and CDR2 is YSYEKL in the germline V gene. This CDR3 reads CASSQLGTATEAFF. In nucleotides, the CDR3 is TGCGCCAGCAGCCAGCTCGGGACAGCTACTGAAGCTTTCTTT.

This chain uses TRBV13 with TRBJ1-4, with D perhaps TRBD1 (5 bases). V dropped 3 bases and J dropped 7 bases, with 21 bases sitting between them. Germline V CDR1 and CDR2: PRHDT, FYEKMQ (reference sequence). This CDR3 has 17 residues. Written as DNA, the CDR3 is TGTGCCAGCAGCTTGAATTTCGGGGGTGCCCTTTCTGAAAAACTGTTTTTT. Its translation is CASSLNFGGALSEKLFF. Combining the CDR3 with reference TRBV13 and TRBJ1-4 gives the whole variable domain AAGVIQSPRHLIKEKRETATLKCYPIPRHDTVYWYQQGPGQDPQFLISFYEKMQSDKGSIPDRFSAQQFSDYHSELNMSSLELGDSALYFCASSLNFGGALSEKLFFGSGTQLSVL.